This is a list of T cell receptor beta chains from one sample in a study of beta chain features in type 1 diabetes. Clones were read by immunoSEQ multiplex PCR, and TCRdb kept only the in-frame ones, dropping some. The sample holds under 400,000 clones, approximately 15% seen once. The sample consisted of central memory CD4+ T cells from blood. The receptor source for this set is a young man in good health. Both conserved end residues are part of each CDR3. Fields, in order: V gene, D gene, J gene, clone size, CDR3 DNA, CDR3 protein. A D gene is named only where the DNA matches it firmly. Rows give clone size only sometimes, using once, few, many, or a class for an expanded clone.

TRBV11-3,.,TRBJ2-3,.,TGTGCCAGCAGCTTAGACGGGAGTACAGATACGCAGTATTTT,CASSLDGSTDTQYF
TRBV18,.,TRBJ1-3,many,TGTGCCAGCTCACCCGTTCTCCTCGGAGGGGACTCTGGAAACACCATATATTTT,CASSPVLLGGDSGNTIYF
TRBV9,TRBD2,TRBJ2-1,.,TGTGCCAGCAGCGTAGCCTCTGGGACTAGCGGGAGGGCCGGGGAGGAGCAGTTCTTC,CASSVASGTSGRAGEEQFF
TRBV6-1,.,TRBJ1-6,few,TGTGCCAGCAGTGAAGCAGACAGTAATTCACCCCTCCACTTT,CASSEADSNSPLHF
TRBV27,TRBD2,TRBJ2-3,.,TGTGCCAGCAGGCGACTAGCGGGGGGAGATACGCAGTATTTT,CASRRLAGGDTQYF
TRBV11-3,TRBD2,TRBJ2-5,few,TGTGCCAGCAGCCCTGGTAGTAGCGGGGGGGCAAAGACCCAGTACTTC,CASSPGSSGGAKTQYF
TRBV9,.,TRBJ2-5,few,TGTGCCAGCAGCACGGGGACTCAAGAGACCCAGTACTTC,CASSTGTQETQYF
TRBV2,.,TRBJ2-5,.,TGTGCCAGCAGTGGACGGGTTTTAGCGGAGACCCAGTACTTC,CASSGRVLAETQYF
TRBV19,TRBD2,TRBJ2-3,.,TGTGCCAGTAGTATCGGGCTAGCGGGAGATACGCAGTATTTT,CASSIGLAGDTQYF
TRBV5-1,TRBD2,TRBJ2-1,.,TGCGCCAGCAGCTTGTTTGCGGGAGCCGGTAATGAGCAGTTCTTC,CASSLFAGAGNEQFF
TRBV11-2,TRBD1,TRBJ2-1,few,TGTGCCAGCAGCTTAAACAGGGGCAATGAGCAGTTCTTC,CASSLNRGNEQFF
TRBV7-2,TRBD1,TRBJ1-5,.,TGTGCCAGCACGGACCTAGCGGGACAGTCCAATCAGCCCCAGCATTTT,CASTDLAGQSNQPQHF
TRBV7-9,.,TRBJ2-3,few,TGTGCCAGCAGCTTAGCGCCCAGCGTCGGTCCAGATACGCAGTATTTT,CASSLAPSVGPDTQYF
TRBV2,.,TRBJ2-7,few,TGTGCCAGCACCATGGGACGGATCTCCTACGAGCAGTACTTC,CASTMGRISYEQYF
TRBV27,TRBD1,TRBJ1-1,few,TGTGCCAGCAGTTTATTAATTAGTGGAGACAGGGCCACTGAAGCTTTCTTT,CASSLLISGDRATEAFF
TRBV4-3,.,TRBJ2-7,many,TGCGCCAGCAGCCAAGGCCCGGCGGACAGCTCCTACGAGCAGTACTTC,CASSQGPADSSYEQYF
TRBV5-1,TRBD1,TRBJ1-1,few,TGCGCCAGCAGCGCCGGACAGGCCCGATCTGAAGCTTTCTTT,CASSAGQARSEAFF
TRBV29-1,.,TRBJ1-1,.,TGCAGCGCTGCCATGGGTACTAGGTACACTGAAGCTTTCTTT,CSAAMGTRYTEAFF
TRBV7-9,.,TRBJ1-1,.,TGTGCCAGCAGCTCTACAGGTTCTTACACTGAAGCTTTCTTT,CASSSTGSYTEAFF
TRBV7-2,.,TRBJ2-6,many,TGTGCCAGCAGCTCCACAGGACCCTCTGGGGCCAACGTCCTGACTTTC,CASSSTGPSGANVLTF
TRBV14,.,TRBJ1-5,few,TGTGCCAGCAGCCAGTCCTGGACAGCCCTCAATCAGCCCCAGCATTTT,CASSQSWTALNQPQHF
TRBV7-6,TRBD1,TRBJ1-1,few,TGTGCCAGCAGCTTATTGACCAGGGGGGGGAACACTGAAGCTTTCTTT,CASSLLTRGGNTEAFF
TRBV5-6,.,TRBJ1-5,.,TGTGCCAGCAGCTCAGGACTGAGCAATCAGCCCCAGCATTTT,CASSSGLSNQPQHF
TRBV4-1,TRBD2,TRBJ2-3,.,TGCGCCAGCAGCCAACAGACTAGCTGGACAGATACGCAGTATTTT,CASSQQTSWTDTQYF
TRBV6-5,.,TRBJ1-5,few,TGTGCCAGCAGTTACACGTCCGGACAGCAGGGTCAGCCCCAGCATTTT,CASSYTSGQQGQPQHF
TRBV27,.,TRBJ1-3,.,TGTGCCAGCAGCAGGAGCGGGGTCCTCTCTGGAAACACCATATATTTT,CASSRSGVLSGNTIYF
TRBV6-1,.,TRBJ2-5,few,TGTGCCAGCAGCGACAGCGGAGAGACCCAGTACTTC,CASSDSGETQYF
TRBV2,.,TRBJ2-2,.,TGTGCCAGCATTATGGGTAACCTTAACACCGGGGAGCTGTTTTTT,CASIMGNLNTGELFF
TRBV11-1,TRBD2,TRBJ2-2,.,TGTGCCAGCAGGCTACGGGAGGGAAACACCGGGGAGCTGTTTTTT,CASRLREGNTGELFF
TRBV7-9,TRBD2,TRBJ2-5,.,TGTGCCAGCAGCTTGTCCTCTGGGACTAGTAAGACCCAGTACTTC,CASSLSSGTSKTQYF
TRBV5-1,.,TRBJ2-2,.,TGCGCCAGCATGGCTTCACCGGCAAACACCGGGGAGCTGTTTTTT,CASMASPANTGELFF
TRBV7-8,TRBD1,TRBJ1-5,.,TGTGCCAGCAGCTCCAGGACAGGGGACCAGCCCCAGCATTTT,CASSSRTGDQPQHF
TRBV7-2,TRBD1,TRBJ1-5,few,TGTGCCAGCAGCAAGGGACAGGGCAATCAGCCCCAGCATTTT,CASSKGQGNQPQHF
TRBV5-3,.,TRBJ2-3,few,TGTGCCAGCATGGGGGCTGCTTTGACAGATACGCAGTATTTT,CASMGAALTDTQYF
TRBV5-6,.,TRBJ2-1,few,TGTGCCAGCGCACCCTCCCCCACCTCCTACAATGAGCAGTTCTTC,CASAPSPTSYNEQFF
TRBV5-4,.,TRBJ2-7,.,TGCGCCAGCAGCCAAGCCCCGCCGGGCTCCTACGAGCAGTACTTC,CASSQAPPGSYEQYF
TRBV7-2,TRBD2,TRBJ2-3,.,TGTGCCAGCAGCTTAAGCGGGAGGCCCTCAGATACGCAGTATTTT,CASSLSGRPSDTQYF
TRBV6-6,.,TRBJ1-6,few,TGTGCCAGCAGTTACCGGGAGAGGTCAAATTCACCCCTCCACTTT,CASSYRERSNSPLHF
TRBV10-2,.,TRBJ2-5,.,TGCGCCAGCAGGGTCGAACAGGGCGGTTGGGAGACCCAGTACTTC,CASRVEQGGWETQYF
TRBV4-1,.,TRBJ2-5,.,TGCGCCAGCAGCCAGTACGTCCAAGAGACCCAGTACTTC,CASSQYVQETQYF
TRBV29-1,TRBD1,TRBJ2-6,few,TGCAGCGTTATTGGGACAGACATCCTCTCTGGGGCCAACGTCCTGACTTTC,CSVIGTDILSGANVLTF
TRBV15,TRBD1,TRBJ1-4,.,TGTGCCACCAGCAGCTCCGGGACAGGACGCGAAAAACTGTTTTTT,CATSSSGTGREKLFF
TRBV5-4,TRBD1,TRBJ2-5,few,TGTGCCAGCAGCGCCGGACAGGCTCCTTTGGGGACCCAGTACTTC,CASSAGQAPLGTQYF
TRBV5-1,.,TRBJ2-5,few,TGCGCCAGCATTGAGGCGAGTGGGGCAGAGACCCAGTACTTC,CASIEASGAETQYF
TRBV7-9,TRBD2,TRBJ2-5,many,TGTGCCAGCAGCTTTATGGGAGGACTAGCGGGAGAGACCCAGTACTTC,CASSFMGGLAGETQYF
TRBV27,.,TRBJ2-7,few,TGTGCCAGCAGTTTCCGGCAGAGTAGGGAGCAGTACTTC,CASSFRQSREQYF
TRBV4-3,.,TRBJ2-7,few,TGCGCCAGCAGCTTACGGACATACTCCTACGAGCAGTACTTC,CASSLRTYSYEQYF
TRBV19,TRBD2,TRBJ2-2,few,TGTGCCAGTAGTTTCGACCCTCGGGCTACTAGCGGGAACTCGAACACCGGGGAGCTGTTTTTT,CASSFDPRATSGNSNTGELFF
TRBV5-1,TRBD2,TRBJ2-5,.,TGCGCCAGCAGCCGGACTAGCGGGGAAGAGACCCAGTACTTC,CASSRTSGEETQYF
TRBV27,.,TRBJ2-2,few,TGTGCCAGCAGTTTCTCGGACAGGAACACCGGGGAGCTGTTTTTT,CASSFSDRNTGELFF
TRBV2,TRBD2,TRBJ2-1,few,TGTGCCAGCACCCGCACTCCTAGCGGATACAATGAGCAGTTCTTC,CASTRTPSGYNEQFF
TRBV6-1,.,TRBJ2-2,.,TGTGCGACGGCGAACACCGGGGAGCTGTTTTTT,CATANTGELFF
TRBV11-3,TRBD2,TRBJ2-3,few,TGTGCCAGCAGCTTACGGAGCCGGGGGGGAAGCACAGATACGCAGTATTTT,CASSLRSRGGSTDTQYF
TRBV19,TRBD1,TRBJ1-5,.,TGTGCCAGTAGTTCTCCGGGACAGGGAAGCAATCAGCCCCAGCATTTT,CASSSPGQGSNQPQHF
TRBV4-3,.,TRBJ1-6,.,TGCGCCAGCAGCCAAGATATGCAGAATCAGGTGGGGGCCCTCCACTTT,CASSQDMQNQVGALHF